The clone carrying this TCR beta chain was observed a single time. Under the authors' procedure: For nucleated cells, counts were estimated from reference gene primer amplification. The repertoire was sequenced with immunoSEQ multiplex PCR; TCRdb's copy has only in-frame clones and lacks some. The DNA gave D and trimming, while V, J and clone size come from that table. The sample comprises about 300,000 clones, roughly 90% of which are singletons, and 5% to 7.5% rests with the top ten. These data are taken from a study of blood T cell repertoires in COVID-19. This sequence originates from a man between 18 and 29 years old who had recovered from COVID-19. What was sequenced was peripheral blood.

This CDR3 is CASSTGTSHSTDTQYF. For the CDR3, the DNA is TGTGCCAGCAGCACCGGGACTAGTCACAGCACAGATACGCAGTATTTT. This chain connects TRBV9 to TRBJ2-3, with 8 nucleotides matching TRBD2. Per germline, CDR1 SGDLS and CDR2 YYNGEE. The CDR3 spans 16 residues. Trimming removed 4 bases from V and 0 bases from J; junction bases left unmatched: 7.